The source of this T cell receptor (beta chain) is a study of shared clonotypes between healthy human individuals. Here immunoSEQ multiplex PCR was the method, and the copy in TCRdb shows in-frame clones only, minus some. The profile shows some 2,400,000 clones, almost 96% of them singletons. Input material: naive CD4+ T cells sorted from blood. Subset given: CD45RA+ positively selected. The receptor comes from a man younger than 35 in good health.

CDR3 DNA: TGCGCCAGCAGTGAATTGGCGAGGGCTGCTAATGAAAAACTGTTTTTT. It yields the protein CASSELARAANEKLFF. The rearrangement links TRBV10-2 to TRBJ1-4, with D unclear. The germline gives CDR1 WSHSY, CDR2 SAAADI. This CDR3 is 16 amino acids long. V lost 3 bases and J lost 3, with 14 bases in between.